This TCR beta chain stems from a study of response to subunit inactivated influenza vaccine. The CDR3 loop spans 12 amino acids. Germline-derived CDR1 and CDR2 are SQVTM and ANQGSEA. The germline V and J ends were trimmed by 5 bases and 6 bases, with 14 bases remaining between them. TCRdb ran MiXCR on the RT-PCR reads and lists one entry per CDR3 protein. The repertoire holds 550,000 to 800,000 distinct CDR3 sequences, approximately 14% seen once, with approximately 10% in the top ten. This clonotype was found a few times. This chain uses TRBV29-1 with TRBJ2-7; D possibly corresponds to TRBD1 (5 bases). The sample here was PBMCs from blood, taken approximately 12 days after vaccination. This TCR came from a man aged 50 or older who received an inactivated influenza vaccine. The CDR3 region is CSVSQGFSEQYF. The CDR3 DNA is TGCAGCGTTTCTCAGGGATTCTCCGAGCAGTACTTC.